The clone carrying this T cell receptor (beta chain) was recorded only once. What it recognizes is unknown. The sample comes from a study of shared clonotypes between healthy human individuals. The table came from immunoSEQ multiplex PCR; TCRdb's copy has only in-frame clones and leaves some out. The sample includes under 200,000 clones, approximately 92% of them seen just once. A CD45RA+ naive subset and a CD45RA-negative memory subset were split from CD4+ cells. Broader study findings: Clonotypes which were not shared had lower generation probabilities than clonotypes that all four donors shared.

CDR1 is LNHNV and CDR2 is YYDKDF in the germline V gene (reference sequence). V lost 2 bases to trimming and J lost 6 bases, with 16 bases between them. The CDR3 runs to 16 residues. This chain uses TRBV15 with TRBJ1-4; D is perhaps TRBD1 (6 bases). The receptor was derived from a woman aged 25 to 45 in good health. Sample: naive CD4+ T cells sorted from blood. Subset defined: CD45RA+ positively selected. CDR3 in amino acids: CATSRLDRRRYEKLFF. The DNA for the CDR3 is TGTGCCACCAGCAGACTTGACAGGCGGAGGTATGAAAAACTGTTTTTT.